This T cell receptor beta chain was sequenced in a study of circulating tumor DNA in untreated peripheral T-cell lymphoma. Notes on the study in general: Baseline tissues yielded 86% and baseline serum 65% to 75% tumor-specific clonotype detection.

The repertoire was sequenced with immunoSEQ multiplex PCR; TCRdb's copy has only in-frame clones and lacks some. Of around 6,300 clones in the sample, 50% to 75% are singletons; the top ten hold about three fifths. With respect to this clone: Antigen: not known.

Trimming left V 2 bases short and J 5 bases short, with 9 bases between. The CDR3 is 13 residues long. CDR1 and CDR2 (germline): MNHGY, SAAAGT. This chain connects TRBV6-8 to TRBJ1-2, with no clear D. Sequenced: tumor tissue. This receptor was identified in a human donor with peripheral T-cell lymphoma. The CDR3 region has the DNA TGTGCCAGCAGTTACGGCAGGAAATATGGCTACACCTTC. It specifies CASSYGRKYGYTF.